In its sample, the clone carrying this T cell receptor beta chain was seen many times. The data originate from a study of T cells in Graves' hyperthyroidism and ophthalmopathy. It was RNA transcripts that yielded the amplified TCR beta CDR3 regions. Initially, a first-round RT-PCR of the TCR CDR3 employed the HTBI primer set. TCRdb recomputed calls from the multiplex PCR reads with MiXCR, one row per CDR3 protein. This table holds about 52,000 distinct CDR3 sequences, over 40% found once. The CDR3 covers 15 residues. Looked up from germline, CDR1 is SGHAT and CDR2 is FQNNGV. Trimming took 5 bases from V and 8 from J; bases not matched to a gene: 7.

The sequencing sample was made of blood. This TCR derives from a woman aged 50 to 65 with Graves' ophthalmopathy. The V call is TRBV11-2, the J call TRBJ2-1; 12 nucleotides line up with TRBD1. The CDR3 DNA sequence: TGTGCCAGCAGCCCGGGACAGGGGGCTTTGGATGAGCAGTTCTTC. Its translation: CASSPGQGALDEQFF.